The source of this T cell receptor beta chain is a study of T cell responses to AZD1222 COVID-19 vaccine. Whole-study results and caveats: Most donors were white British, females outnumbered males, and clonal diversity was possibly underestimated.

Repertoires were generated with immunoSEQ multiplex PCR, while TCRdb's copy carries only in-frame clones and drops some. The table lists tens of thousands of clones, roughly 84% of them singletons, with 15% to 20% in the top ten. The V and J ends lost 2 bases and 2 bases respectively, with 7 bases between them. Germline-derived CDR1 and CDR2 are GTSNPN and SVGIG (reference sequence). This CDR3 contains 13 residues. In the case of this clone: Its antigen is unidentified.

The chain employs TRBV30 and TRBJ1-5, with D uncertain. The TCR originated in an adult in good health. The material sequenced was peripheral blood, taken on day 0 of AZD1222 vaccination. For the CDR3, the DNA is TGTGCCTGGAGTACATCGGGCAATCAGCCCCAGCATTTT. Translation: CAWSTSGNQPQHF. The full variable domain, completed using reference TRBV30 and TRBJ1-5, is SQTIHQWPATLVQPVGSPLSLECTVEGTSNPNLYWYRQAAGRGLQLLFYSVGIGQISSEVPQNLSASRPQDRQFILSSKKLLLSDSGFYLCAWSTSGNQPQHFGDGTRLSIL.